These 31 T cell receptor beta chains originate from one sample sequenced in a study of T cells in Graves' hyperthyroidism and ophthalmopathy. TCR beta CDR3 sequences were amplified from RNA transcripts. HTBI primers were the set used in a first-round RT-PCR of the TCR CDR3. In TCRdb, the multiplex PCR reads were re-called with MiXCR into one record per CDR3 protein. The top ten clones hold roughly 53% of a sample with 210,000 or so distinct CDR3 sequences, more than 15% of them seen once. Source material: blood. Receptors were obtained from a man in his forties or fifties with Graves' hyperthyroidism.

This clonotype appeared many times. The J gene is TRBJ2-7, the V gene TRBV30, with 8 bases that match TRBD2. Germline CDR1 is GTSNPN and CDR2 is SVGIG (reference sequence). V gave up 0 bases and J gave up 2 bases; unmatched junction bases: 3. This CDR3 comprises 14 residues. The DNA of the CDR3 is TGTGCCTGGAGTGTAACAGCGGGAGCCTACGAGCAGTACTTC. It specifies CAWSVTAGAYEQYF.

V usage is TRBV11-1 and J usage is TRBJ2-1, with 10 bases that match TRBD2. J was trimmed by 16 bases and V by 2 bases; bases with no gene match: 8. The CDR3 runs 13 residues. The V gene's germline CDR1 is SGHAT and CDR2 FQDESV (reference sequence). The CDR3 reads CASSLSLAGDPFF. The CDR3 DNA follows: TGTGCCAGCAGCTTAAGTCTAGCGGGAGATCCTTTCTTC.

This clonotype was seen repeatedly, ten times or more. The chain's CDR3 is CASSLGLPPNEQFF. DNA of the CDR3: TGTGCCAGCAGCCTGGGACTACCACCCAATGAGCAGTTCTTC. The rearrangement links TRBV11-3 to TRBJ2-1; 7 bases line up with TRBD2. The CDR3 sequence is 14 residues long. J was trimmed by 6 bases and V by 5 bases; bases with no gene match: 7. Germline values: CDR1 SGHNT, CDR2 YENEEA.

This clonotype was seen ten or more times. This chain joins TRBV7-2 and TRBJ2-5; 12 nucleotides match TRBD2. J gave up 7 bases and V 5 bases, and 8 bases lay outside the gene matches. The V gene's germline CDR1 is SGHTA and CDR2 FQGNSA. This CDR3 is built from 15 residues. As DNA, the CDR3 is TGTGCCAGCAGCCCCCGACTAGCGGGAGCCGGGACCCAGTACTTC. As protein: CASSPRLAGAGTQYF.

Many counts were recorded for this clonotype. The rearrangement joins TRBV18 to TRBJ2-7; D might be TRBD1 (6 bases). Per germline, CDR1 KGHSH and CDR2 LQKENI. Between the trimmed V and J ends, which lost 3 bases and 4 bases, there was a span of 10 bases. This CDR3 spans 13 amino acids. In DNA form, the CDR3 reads TGTGCCAGCTCACCCGGACAGCAATACGAGCAGTACTTC. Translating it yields CASSPGQQYEQYF.

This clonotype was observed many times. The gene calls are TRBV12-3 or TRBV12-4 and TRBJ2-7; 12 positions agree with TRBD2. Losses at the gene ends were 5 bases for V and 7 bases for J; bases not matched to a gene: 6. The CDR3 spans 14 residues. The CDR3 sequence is CASSRTSGTGEQYF. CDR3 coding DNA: TGTGCCAGCAGTCGGACTAGCGGGACGGGGGAGCAGTACTTC.

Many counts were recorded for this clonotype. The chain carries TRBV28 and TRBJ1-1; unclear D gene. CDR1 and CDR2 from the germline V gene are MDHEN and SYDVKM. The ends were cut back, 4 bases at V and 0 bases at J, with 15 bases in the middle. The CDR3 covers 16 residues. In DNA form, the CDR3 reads TGTGCCAGCAGTTGGCCGAGGAACAACATGAACACTGAAGCTTTCTTT. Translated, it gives CASSWPRNNMNTEAFF. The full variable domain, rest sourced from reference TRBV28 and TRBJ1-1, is DVKVTQSSRYLVKRTGEKVFLECVQDMDHENMFWYRQDPGLGLRLIYFSYDVKMKEKGDIPEGYSVSREKKERFSLILESASTNQTSMYLCASSWPRNNMNTEAFFGQGTRLTVV.

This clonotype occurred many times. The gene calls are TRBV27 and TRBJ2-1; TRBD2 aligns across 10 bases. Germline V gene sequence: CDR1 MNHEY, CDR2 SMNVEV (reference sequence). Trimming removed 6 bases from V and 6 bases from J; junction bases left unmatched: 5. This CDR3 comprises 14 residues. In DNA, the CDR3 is TGTGCCAGCAGCCGGACTAGCGGTGGCAATGAGCAGTTCTTC. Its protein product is CASSRTSGGNEQFF.

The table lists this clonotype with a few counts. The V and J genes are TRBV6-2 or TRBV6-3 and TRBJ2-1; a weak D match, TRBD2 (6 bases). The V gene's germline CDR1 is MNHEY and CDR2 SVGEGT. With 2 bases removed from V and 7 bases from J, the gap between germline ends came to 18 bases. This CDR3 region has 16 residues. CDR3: CASSYKKRVVKNEQFF. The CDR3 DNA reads TGTGCCAGCAGTTACAAGAAGCGGGTGGTGAAGAATGAGCAGTTCTTC.

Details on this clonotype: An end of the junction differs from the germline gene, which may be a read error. CDR3: CVSSRDREAGYTF. The CDR3, as DNA: TGTGTCAGCAGCCGGGACAGGGAAGCTGGCTACACCTTC. This chain connects TRBV7-2 to TRBJ1-2, with TRBD1 identical over 9 bases. Looked up from germline, CDR1 is SGHTA and CDR2 is FQGNSA. CDR3 length: 13 amino acids. The whole variable domain, remainder taken from reference TRBV7-2 and TRBJ1-2, is GAGVSQSPSNKVTEKGKDVELRCDPISGHTALYWYRQSLGQGLEFLIYFQGNSAPDKSGLPSDRFSAERTGGSVSTLTIQRTQQEDSAVYLCVSSRDREAGYTFGSGTRLTVV.

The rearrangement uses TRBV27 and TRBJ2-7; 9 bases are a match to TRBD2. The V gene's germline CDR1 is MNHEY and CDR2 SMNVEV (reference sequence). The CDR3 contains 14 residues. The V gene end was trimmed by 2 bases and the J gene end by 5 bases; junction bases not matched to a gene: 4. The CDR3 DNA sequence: TGTGCCAGCAGTTTAGTAGCGGGAGCCGACGAGCAGTACTTC. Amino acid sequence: CASSLVAGADEQYF.

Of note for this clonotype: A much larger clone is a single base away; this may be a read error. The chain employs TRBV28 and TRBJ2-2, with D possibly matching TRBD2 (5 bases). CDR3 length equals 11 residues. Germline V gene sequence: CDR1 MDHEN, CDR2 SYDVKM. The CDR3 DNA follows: TGTGCCAGCAGTTTAAACGGGGAGCTGGTTTTT. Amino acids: CASSLNGELVF. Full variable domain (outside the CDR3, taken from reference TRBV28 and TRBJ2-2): DVKVTQSSRYLVKRTGEKVFLECVQDMDHENMFWYRQDPGLGLRLIYFSYDVKMKEKGDIPEGYSVSREKKERFSLILESASTNQTSMYLCASSLNGELVFGEGSRLTVL.

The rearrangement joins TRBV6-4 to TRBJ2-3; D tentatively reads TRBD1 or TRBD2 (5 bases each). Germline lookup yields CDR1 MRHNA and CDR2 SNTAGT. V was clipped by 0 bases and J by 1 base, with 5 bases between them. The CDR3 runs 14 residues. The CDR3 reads CASSDSGGTDTQYF. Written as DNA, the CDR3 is TGTGCCAGCAGTGACTCGGGGGGCACAGATACGCAGTATTTT.

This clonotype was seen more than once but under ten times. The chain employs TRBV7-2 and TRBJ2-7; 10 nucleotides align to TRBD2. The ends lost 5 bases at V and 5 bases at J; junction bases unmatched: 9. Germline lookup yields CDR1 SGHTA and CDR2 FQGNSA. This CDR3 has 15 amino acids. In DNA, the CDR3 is TGTGCCAGCAGCAAGCTAGCGGGAGCTCTCCACGAGCAGTACTTC. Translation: CASSKLAGALHEQYF. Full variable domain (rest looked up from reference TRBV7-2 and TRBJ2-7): GAGVSQSPSNKVTEKGKDVELRCDPISGHTALYWYRQSLGQGLEFLIYFQGNSAPDKSGLPSDRFSAERTGGSVSTLTIQRTQQEDSAVYLCASSKLAGALHEQYFGPGTRLTVT.

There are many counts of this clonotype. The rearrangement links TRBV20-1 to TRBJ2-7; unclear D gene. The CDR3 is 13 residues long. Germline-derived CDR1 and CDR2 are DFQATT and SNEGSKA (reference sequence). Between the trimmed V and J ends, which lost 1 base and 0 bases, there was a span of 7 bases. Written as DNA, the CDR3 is TGCAGTGCTAGAGTGGCCGGCTCCTACGAGCAGTACTTC. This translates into CSARVAGSYEQYF.

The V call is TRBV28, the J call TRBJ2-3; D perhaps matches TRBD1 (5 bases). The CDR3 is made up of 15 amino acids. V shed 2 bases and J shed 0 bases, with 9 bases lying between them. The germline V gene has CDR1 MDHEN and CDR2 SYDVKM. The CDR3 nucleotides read TGTGCCAGCAGTTTACAGGACACAAGCACAGATACGCAGTATTTT. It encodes CASSLQDTSTDTQYF. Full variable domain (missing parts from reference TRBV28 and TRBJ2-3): DVKVTQSSRYLVKRTGEKVFLECVQDMDHENMFWYRQDPGLGLRLIYFSYDVKMKEKGDIPEGYSVSREKKERFSLILESASTNQTSMYLCASSLQDTSTDTQYFGPGTRLTVL.

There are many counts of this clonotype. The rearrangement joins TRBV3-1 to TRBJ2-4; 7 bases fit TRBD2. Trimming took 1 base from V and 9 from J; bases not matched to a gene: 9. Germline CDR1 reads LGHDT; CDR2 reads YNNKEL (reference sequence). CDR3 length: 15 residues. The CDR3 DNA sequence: TGTGCCAGCAGCCAAGGTCCGGGCGGGGGAAGCATTCAGTACTTC. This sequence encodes CASSQGPGGGSIQYF. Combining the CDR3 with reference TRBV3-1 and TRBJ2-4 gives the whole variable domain DTAVSQTPKYLVTQMGNDKSIKCEQNLGHDTMYWYKQDSKKFLKIMFSYNNKELIINETVPNRFSPKSPDKAHLNLHINSLELGDSAVYFCASSQGPGGGSIQYFGAGTRLSVL.

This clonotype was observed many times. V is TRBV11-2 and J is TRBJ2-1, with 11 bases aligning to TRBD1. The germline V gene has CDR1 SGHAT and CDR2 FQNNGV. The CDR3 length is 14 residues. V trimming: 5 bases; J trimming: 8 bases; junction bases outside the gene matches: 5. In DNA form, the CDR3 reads TGTGCCAGCAGCGCCCGGGACAGGGGGGATGAGCAGTTCTTC. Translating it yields CASSARDRGDEQFF.

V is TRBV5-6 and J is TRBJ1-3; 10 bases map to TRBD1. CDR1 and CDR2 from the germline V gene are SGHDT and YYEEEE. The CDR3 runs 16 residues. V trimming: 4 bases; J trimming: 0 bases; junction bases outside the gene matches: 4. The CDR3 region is CASSRDRGFSGNTIYF. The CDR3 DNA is TGTGCCAGCAGCCGGGACAGGGGTTTCTCTGGAAACACCATATATTTT. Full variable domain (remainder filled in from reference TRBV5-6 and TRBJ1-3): DAGVTQSPTHLIKTRGQQVTLRCSPKSGHDTVSWYQQALGQGPQFIFQYYEEEERQRGNFPDRFSGHQFPNYSSELNVNALLLGDSALYLCASSRDRGFSGNTIYFGEGSWLTVV.

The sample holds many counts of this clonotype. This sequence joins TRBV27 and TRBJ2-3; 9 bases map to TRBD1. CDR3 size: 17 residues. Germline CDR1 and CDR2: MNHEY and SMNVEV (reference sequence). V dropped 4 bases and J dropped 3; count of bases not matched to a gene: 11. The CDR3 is CASSSPPGQGGTDTQYF. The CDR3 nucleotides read TGTGCCAGCAGTTCGCCCCCGGGACAGGGTGGGACAGATACGCAGTATTTT.

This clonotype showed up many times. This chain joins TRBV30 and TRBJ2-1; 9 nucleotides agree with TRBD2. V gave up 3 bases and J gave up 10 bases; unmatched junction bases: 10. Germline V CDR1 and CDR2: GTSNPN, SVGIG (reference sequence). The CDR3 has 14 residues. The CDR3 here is CAWSEGGRAGEQFF. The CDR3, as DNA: TGTGCCTGGAGCGAGGGCGGGAGGGCTGGGGAGCAGTTCTTC.

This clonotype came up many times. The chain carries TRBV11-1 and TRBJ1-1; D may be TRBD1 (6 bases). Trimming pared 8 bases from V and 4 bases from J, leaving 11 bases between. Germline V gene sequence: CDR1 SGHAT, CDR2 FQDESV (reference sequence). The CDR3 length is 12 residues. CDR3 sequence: CASADRSTEAFF. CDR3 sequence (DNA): TGTGCCAGCGCTGACAGGAGCACTGAAGCTTTCTTT. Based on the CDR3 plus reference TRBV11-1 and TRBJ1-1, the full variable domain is EAEVAQSPRYKITEKSQAVAFWCDPISGHATLYWYRQILGQGPELLVQFQDESVVDDSQLPKDRFSAERLKGVDSTLKIQPAELGDSAMYLCASADRSTEAFFGQGTRLTVV.

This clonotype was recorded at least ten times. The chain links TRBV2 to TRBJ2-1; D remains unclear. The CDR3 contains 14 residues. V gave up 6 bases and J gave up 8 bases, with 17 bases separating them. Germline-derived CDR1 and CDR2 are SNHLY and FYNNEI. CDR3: CASSFGPPLDEQFF. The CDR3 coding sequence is TGTGCCAGCAGCTTCGGACCCCCCTTGGATGAGCAGTTCTTC.

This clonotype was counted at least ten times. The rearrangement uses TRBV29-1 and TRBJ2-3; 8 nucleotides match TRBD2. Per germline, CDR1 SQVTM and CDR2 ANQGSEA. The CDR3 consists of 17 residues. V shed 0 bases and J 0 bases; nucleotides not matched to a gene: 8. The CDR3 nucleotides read TGCAGCGTTGAAGAGGAACTAGCGGTGTCTAGCACAGATACGCAGTATTTT. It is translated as CSVEEELAVSSTDTQYF.

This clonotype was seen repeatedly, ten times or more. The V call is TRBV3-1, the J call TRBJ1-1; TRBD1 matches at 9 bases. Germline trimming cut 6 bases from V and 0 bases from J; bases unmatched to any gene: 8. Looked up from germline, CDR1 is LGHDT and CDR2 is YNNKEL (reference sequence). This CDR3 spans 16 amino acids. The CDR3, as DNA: TGTGCCAGCAGACCCGGACAGGGGTTAGTGAACACTGAAGCTTTCTTT. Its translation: CASRPGQGLVNTEAFF.

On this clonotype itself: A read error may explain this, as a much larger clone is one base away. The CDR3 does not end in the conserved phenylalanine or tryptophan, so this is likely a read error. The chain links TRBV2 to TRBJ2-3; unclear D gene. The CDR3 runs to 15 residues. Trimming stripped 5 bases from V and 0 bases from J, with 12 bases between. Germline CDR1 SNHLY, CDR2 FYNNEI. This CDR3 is CASSNWIPSTDTQYS. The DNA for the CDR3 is TGTGCCAGCAGTAATTGGATTCCTAGCACAGATACGCAGTATTCT.

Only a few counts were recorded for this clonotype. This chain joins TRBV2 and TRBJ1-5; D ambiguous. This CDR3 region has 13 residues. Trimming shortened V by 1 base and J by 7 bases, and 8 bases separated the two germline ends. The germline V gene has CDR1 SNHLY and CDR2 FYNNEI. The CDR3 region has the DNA TGTGCCAGCAGTGAAGAAGGAGAACAGCCCCAGCATTTT. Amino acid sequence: CASSEEGEQPQHF.

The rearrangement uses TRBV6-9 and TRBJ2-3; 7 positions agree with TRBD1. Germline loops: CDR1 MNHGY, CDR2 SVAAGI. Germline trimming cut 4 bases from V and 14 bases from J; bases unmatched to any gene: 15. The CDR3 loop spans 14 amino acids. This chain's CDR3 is CASSSNSIRGGAYF. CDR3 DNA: TGTGCCAGCAGTTCCAACTCGATCAGAGGGGGCGCGTATTTT.

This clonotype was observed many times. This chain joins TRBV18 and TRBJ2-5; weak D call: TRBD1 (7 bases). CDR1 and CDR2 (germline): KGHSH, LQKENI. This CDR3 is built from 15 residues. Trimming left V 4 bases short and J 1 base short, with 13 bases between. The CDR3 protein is CASSQAGGLQETQYF. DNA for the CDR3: TGTGCCAGCTCACAAGCAGGGGGACTCCAAGAGACCCAGTACTTC.

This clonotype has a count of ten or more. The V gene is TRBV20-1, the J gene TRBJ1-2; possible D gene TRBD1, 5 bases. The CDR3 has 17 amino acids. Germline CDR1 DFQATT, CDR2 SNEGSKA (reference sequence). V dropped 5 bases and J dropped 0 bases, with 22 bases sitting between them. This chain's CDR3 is CSAPKPGPASSNYGYTF. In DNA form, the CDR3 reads TGCAGTGCTCCGAAACCGGGGCCAGCCTCATCTAACTATGGCTACACCTTC.

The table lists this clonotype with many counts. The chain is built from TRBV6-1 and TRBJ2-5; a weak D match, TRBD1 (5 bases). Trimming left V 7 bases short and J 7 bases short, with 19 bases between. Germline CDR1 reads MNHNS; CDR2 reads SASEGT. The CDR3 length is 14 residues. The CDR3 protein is CASTLSWGAGTQYF. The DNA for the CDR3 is TGTGCCAGCACCCTATCCTGGGGCGCAGGGACCCAGTACTTC.